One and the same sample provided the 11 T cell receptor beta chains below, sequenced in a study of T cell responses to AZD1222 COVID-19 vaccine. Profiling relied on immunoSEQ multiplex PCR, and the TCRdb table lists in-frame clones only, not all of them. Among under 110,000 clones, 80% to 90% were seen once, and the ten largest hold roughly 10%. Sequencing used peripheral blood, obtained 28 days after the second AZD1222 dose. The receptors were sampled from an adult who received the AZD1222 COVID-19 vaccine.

The CDR3 DNA reads as TGTGCCAGCAGTTATCGGACAGGGGTGAGTGGCTACACCTTC. It codes for CASSYRTGVSGYTF. V is TRBV6-2 or TRBV6-3 and J is TRBJ1-2, with 9 bases identical to TRBD1. Per germline, CDR1 MNHEY and CDR2 SVGEGT. The CDR3 spans 14 residues. V dropped 3 bases and J dropped 7; count of bases not matched to a gene: 6.

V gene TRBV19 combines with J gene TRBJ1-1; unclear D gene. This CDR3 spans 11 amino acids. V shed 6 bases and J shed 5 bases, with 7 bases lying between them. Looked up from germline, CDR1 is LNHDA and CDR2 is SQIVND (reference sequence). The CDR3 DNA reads TGTGCCAGTAGGAAAAAGACTGAAGCTTTCTTT. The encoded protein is CASRKKTEAFF.

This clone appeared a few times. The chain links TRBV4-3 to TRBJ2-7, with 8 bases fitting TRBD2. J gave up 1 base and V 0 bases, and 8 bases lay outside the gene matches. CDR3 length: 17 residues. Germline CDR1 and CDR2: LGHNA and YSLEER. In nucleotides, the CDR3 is TGCGCCAGCAGCCAAGATGGTAGCGGGATTAGGTCCTACGAGCAGTACTTC. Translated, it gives CASSQDGSGIRSYEQYF.

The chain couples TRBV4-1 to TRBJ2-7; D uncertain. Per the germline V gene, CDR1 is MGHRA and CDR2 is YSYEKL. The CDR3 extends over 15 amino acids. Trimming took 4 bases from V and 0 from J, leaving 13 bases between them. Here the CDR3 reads CASSPRHLSSYEQYF. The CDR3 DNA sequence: TGCGCCAGCAGCCCCCGGCACCTGAGCTCCTACGAGCAGTACTTC.

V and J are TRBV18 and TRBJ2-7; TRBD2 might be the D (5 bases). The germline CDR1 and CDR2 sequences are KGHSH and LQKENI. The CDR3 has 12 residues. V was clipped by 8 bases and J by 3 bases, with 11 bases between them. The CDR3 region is CASRSGFYEQYF. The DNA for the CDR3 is TGTGCCAGCAGGTCGGGGTTCTACGAGCAGTACTTC. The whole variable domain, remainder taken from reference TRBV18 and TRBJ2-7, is NAGVMQNPRHLVRRRGQEARLRCSPMKGHSHVYWYRQLPEEGLKFMVYLQKENIIDESGMPKERFSAEFPKEGPSILRIQQVVRGDSAAYFCASRSGFYEQYFGPGTRLTVT.

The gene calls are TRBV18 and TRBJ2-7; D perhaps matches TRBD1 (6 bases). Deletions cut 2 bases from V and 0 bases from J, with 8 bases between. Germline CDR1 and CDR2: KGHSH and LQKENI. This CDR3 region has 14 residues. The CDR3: CASSPGQNSYEQYF. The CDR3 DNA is TGTGCCAGCTCACCAGGACAGAACTCCTACGAGCAGTACTTC.

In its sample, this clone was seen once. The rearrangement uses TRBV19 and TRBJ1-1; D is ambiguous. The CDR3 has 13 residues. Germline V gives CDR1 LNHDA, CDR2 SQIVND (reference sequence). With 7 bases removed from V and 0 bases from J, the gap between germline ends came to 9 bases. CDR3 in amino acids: CASKFRLNTEAFF. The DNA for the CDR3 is TGTGCCAGTAAATTTCGCTTGAACACTGAAGCTTTCTTT.

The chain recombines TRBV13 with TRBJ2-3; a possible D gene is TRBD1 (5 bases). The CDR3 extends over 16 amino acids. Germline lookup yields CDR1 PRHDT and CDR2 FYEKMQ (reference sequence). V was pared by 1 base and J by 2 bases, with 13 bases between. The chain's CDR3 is CASSLAGFGSTDTQYF. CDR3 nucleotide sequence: TGTGCCAGCAGCTTAGCAGGGTTCGGGTCCACAGATACGCAGTATTTT.

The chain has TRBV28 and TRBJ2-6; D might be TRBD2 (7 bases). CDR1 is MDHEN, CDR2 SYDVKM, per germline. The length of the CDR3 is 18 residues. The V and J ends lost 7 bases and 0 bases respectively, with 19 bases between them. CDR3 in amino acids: CASIPRKGGGSGANVLTF. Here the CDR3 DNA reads TGTGCCAGCATCCCCCGTAAGGGAGGGGGCTCTGGGGCCAACGTCCTGACTTTC.

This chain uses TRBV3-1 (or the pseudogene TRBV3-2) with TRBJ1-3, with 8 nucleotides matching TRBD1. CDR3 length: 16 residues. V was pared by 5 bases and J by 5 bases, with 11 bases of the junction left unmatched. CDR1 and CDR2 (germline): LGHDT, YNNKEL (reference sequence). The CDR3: CASSWGGNRGRNTIYF. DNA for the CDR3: TGTGCCAGCAGCTGGGGTGGAAACAGGGGGAGAAACACCATATATTTT.

The CDR3 loop is CASSVTGTVTTEAFF. CDR3 DNA sequence: TGTGCCAGTAGTGTCACCGGGACAGTCACCACTGAAGCTTTCTTT. The rearrangement joins TRBV19 to TRBJ1-1, with 7 bases lining up with TRBD1. The CDR3 extends over 15 amino acids. Germline trimming cut 5 bases from V and 4 bases from J; bases unmatched to any gene: 10. Germline-derived CDR1 and CDR2 are LNHDA and SQIVND (reference sequence).